Detailed here is one T cell receptor beta chain. Its specific antigen is unknown. No base quality values were provided; no much bigger clone lies one nucleotide off. Another Seattle source contributed samples from volunteer blood donors who had recovered from COVID-19. Collaborating institutions collected whole blood in K2EDTA tubes following their own protocols. For TCRbeta analysis, collaborators shipped samples in one of three forms: frozen whole blood, isolated PBMCs, or DNA extracted from either of those sample types. CDR1 and CDR2, per the germline V gene, are SQVTM and ANQGSEA. The CDR3 covers 15 residues, taking in both the cysteine and the phenylalanine. Only the CDR3 region is kept as DNA, spanning 45 bases read in frame from base 1. Trimming removed 6 bases from V and 6 bases from J; the gene matches leave 10 bases unexplained. These data belong to a study of blood T cell repertoires in COVID-19 (dated by TCRdb to the early 2020s). As for the study more broadly: Samples from collaborators originated in the United States, Italy and Spain and spanned both the acute and convalescent phases of COVID-19. Sample metadata almost always included a de-identified subject ID, COVID-19 status, age in years and sex. The repertoires were released in a freely available public database meant as a resource for research on the immune response to SARS-CoV-2. Deeply sampled blood TCRbeta repertoires from subjects exposed to, actively infected with, or recovered from COVID-19 were included in the dataset. The prospective study material was composed of cDNA or gDNA derived from T cells, B-cell-depleted T cells, or PBMCs. Samples came from the ongoing ImmuneRACE study (first 160 participants) plus 1,254 subjects from 6 global collaborators. HLA class I and class II types, where available, came from metadata supplied by the sample provider rather than from assay-based typing. Study-wide findings and limitations: The quantity of clinical and demographic metadata differed by source and by participant and was supplied without curation.

TCRbeta CDR3 regions were amplified from genomic DNA using the immunoSEQ Assay, a bias-controlled multiplex PCR. As for the original processing: Within the assay, amplification of reference gene primers was used to estimate how many nucleated cells each sample contained. Sequence reads were collapsed and filtered to measure the absolute abundance of every unique TCRbeta CDR3 rearrangement. For each sample, productive Simpson clonality was calculated as the square root of Simpson's diversity index over productive rearrangements. Sourced from immuneACCESS, this table was stored by TCRdb with only in-frame sequences that have V and J called. A share of the clones is absent; for the studies checked, an unresolved V gene accounts for under half, and the remainder has no known explanation. V and J calls and clone size are as listed in that table; D and trimming were resolved from the DNA. For this sample there are about 200,000 clones; approximately 88% appear just once. The leading ten clones occupy roughly 6.5% of the sample.

The sample taken for sequencing was peripheral blood. This clonotype originated in a man in his 60s who had recovered from COVID-19. The rearrangement joined TRBV29-1 to TRBJ2-7; a stretch of 14 junction bases matches TRBD2. CDR3 region: CSVEGLAGVLGEQYF. The DNA is as follows: TGCAGCGTAGAGGGACTAGCGGGAGTCTTAGGCGAGCAGTACTTC.